This T cell receptor beta chain was identified during a study of shared clonotypes between healthy human individuals. Study results and caveats: Represented genetic and exposure-history diversity was restricted by having few donors.

A note on this clone: The antigen remains unidentified.

Profiled with immunoSEQ multiplex PCR; TCRdb holds only in-frame clones, not every one. The table shows 550,000 to 700,000 clones, with around four fifths occurring only once. This CDR3 is 15 amino acids long. Trimming cost V 6 bases and J 7 bases; bases outside gene matches: 8. Per the germline V gene, CDR1 is MNHEY and CDR2 is SVGAGI. The sample consisted of memory CD4+ T cells sorted from blood. Subset here: CD45RA-negative fraction. V and J are TRBV6-5 and TRBJ1-4, with 10 positions matching TRBD1. The sequence was collected from a young woman in good health. CDR3: CASRNRTGGGEKLFF. In nucleotides, the CDR3 is TGTGCCAGCAGAAACCGGACAGGGGGGGGTGAAAAACTGTTTTTT.